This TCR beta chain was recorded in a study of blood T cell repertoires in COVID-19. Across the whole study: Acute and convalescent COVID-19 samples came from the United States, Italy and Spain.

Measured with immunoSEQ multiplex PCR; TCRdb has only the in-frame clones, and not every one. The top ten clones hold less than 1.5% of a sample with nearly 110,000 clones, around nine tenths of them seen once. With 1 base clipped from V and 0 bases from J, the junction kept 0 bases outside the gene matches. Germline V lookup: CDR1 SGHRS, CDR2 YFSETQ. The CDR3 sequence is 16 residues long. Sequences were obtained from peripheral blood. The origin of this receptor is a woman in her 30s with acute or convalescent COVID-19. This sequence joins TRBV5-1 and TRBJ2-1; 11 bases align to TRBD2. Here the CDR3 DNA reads TGCGCCAGCAGCTTGACTAGCGGGAGCTCCTACAATGAGCAGTTCTTC. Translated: CASSLTSGSSYNEQFF.